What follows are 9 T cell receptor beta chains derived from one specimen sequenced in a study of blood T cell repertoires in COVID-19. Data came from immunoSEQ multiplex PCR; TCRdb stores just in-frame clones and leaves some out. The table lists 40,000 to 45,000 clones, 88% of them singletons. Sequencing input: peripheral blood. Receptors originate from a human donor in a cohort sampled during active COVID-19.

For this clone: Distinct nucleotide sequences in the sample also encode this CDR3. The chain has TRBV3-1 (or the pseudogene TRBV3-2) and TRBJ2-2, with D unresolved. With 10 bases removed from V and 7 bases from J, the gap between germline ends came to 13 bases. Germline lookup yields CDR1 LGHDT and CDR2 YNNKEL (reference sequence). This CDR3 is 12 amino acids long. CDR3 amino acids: CAIATAGGELFF. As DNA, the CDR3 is TGTGCCATCGCGACCGCAGGCGGGGAGCTGTTTTTT.

The CDR3 nucleotides are TGTGCCAGTAGTATAGGGGGACAGAAGATCACCGGGGAGCTGTTTTTT. It translates to CASSIGGQKITGELFF. The chain has TRBV19 and TRBJ2-2; 7 nucleotides match TRBD1. V gave up 1 base and J gave up 4 bases; unmatched junction bases: 6. This CDR3 region has 16 residues. Germline V gene sequence: CDR1 LNHDA, CDR2 SQIVND (reference sequence).

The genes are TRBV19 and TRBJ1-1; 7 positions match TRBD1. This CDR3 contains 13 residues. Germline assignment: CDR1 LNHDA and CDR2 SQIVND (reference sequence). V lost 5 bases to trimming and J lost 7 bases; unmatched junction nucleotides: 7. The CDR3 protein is CASSPADRDEAFF. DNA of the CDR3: TGTGCCAGTAGTCCAGCCGACAGGGATGAAGCTTTCTTT.

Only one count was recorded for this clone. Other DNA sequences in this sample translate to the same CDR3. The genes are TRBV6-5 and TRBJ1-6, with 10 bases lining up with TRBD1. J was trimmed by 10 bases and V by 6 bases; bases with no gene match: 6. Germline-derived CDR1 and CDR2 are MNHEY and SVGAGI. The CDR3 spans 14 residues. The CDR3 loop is CASSSDRGLSPLHF. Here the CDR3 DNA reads TGTGCCAGCAGCTCCGACAGGGGGCTATCACCCCTCCACTTT.

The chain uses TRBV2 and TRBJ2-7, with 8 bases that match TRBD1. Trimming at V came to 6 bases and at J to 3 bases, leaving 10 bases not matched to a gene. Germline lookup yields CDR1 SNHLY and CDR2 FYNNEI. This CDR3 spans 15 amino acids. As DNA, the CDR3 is TGTGCCAGCAGAGAGAGGACAGGGTGGAACTACGAGCAGTACTTC. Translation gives CASRERTGWNYEQYF.

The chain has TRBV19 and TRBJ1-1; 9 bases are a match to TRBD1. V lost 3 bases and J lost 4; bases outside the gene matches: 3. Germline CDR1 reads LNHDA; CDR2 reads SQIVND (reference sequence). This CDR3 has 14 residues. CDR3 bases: TGTGCCAGTAGTATCTCGGACAGGGGCACTGAAGCTTTCTTT. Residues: CASSISDRGTEAFF. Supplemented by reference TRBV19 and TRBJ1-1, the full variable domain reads DGGITQSPKYLFRKEGQNVTLSCEQNLNHDAMYWYRQDPGQGLRLIYYSQIVNDFQKGDIAEGYSVSREKKESFPLTVTSAQKNPTAFYLCASSISDRGTEAFFGQGTRLTVV.

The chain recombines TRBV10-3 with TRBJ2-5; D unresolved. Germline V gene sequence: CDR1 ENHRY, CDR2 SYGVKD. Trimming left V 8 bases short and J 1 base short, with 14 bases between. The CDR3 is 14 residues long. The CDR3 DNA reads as TGTGCCATCTGTCAACCGGGTCCCCAAGAGACCCAGTACTTC. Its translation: CAICQPGPQETQYF.

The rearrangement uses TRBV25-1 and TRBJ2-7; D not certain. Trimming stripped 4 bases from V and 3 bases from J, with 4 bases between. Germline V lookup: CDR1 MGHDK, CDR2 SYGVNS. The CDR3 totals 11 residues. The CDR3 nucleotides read TGTGCCAGCAGTGGCGGCTACGAGCAGTACTTC. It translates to CASSGGYEQYF.

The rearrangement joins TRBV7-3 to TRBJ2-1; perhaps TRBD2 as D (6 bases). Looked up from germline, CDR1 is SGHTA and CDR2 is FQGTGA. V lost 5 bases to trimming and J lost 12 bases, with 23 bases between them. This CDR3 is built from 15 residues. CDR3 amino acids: CASSALSELGGGQFF. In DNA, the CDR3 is TGTGCCAGCAGCGCTCTTAGCGAGCTGGGGGGTGGGCAGTTCTTC.